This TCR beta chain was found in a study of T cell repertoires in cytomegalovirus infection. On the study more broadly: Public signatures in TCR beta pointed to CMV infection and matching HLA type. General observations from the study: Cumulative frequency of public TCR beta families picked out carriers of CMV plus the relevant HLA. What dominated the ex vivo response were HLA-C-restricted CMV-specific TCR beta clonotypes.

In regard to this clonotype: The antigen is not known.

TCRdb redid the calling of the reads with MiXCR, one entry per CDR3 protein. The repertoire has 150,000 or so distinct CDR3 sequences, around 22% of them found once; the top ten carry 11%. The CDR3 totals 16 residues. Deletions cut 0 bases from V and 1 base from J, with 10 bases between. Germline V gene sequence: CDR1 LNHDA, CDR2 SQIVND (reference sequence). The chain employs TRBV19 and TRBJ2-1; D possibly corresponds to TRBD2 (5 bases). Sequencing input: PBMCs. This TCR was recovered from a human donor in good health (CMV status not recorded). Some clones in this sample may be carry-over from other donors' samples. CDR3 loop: CASSIDAGESYNEQFF. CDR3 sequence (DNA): TGTGCCAGTAGTATAGACGCCGGGGAATCCTACAATGAGCAGTTCTTC.